Listed below are T cell receptor beta chains from one sample, sequenced in a study of blood T cells in healthy people across ages. TCRdb re-derived calls from the 5' RACE reads in MiXCR, one entry per CDR3 protein. The sample lists 710,000 or so distinct CDR3 sequences; 20% to 25% were seen once. Specimen: blood. Receptor source: a man between 65 and 79 years old in good health. CDR3s include the opening cysteine and the closing phenylalanine or tryptophan. D genes are given only for firm matches. Clone size is stated in some rows and not others, as once, few, many or a class when expanded.

v_gene	d_gene	abundance	j_gene	CDR3nt	CDR3aa
TRBV20-1	-	few	TRBJ2-1	TGCAGTGCAACCACATTCGATGAGCAGTTCTTC	CSATTFDEQFF
TRBV18	-	few	TRBJ2-5	TGTGCCAGCTCACCCGCTCAGGGGAGAGAGACCCAGTACTTC	CASSPAQGRETQYF
TRBV6-2/TRBV6-3	TRBD2	-	TRBJ2-1	TGTGCCAGCAGACCACTAGCGGGAGTTGAGCATGAGCAGTTCTTC	CASRPLAGVEHEQFF
TRBV10-3	-	few	TRBJ1-2	TGTGCCATCAGTGAGCCGCGGGGGGACGGTAACTATGGCTACACCTTC	CAISEPRGDGNYGYTF
TRBV7-7	TRBD1	-	TRBJ2-2	TGTGCCAGCAGCCCCCCGGGACAGGGGATGAGTGGCACCGGGGAGCTGTTTTTT	CASSPPGQGMSGTGELFF
TRBV5-1	TRBD2	many	TRBJ2-1	TGCGCCAGCAGCTTAATATTAGCGGGGGCCTACAATGAGCAGTTCTTC	CASSLILAGAYNEQFF
TRBV9	TRBD2	many	TRBJ2-1	TGTGCCAGCAGCGGACGGACTAGCGGGAATGAGCAGTTCTTC	CASSGRTSGNEQFF
TRBV7-2	-	few	TRBJ2-4	TGTGCCAGCAGCTTAGGGACCTTAAGAATCATTCAGTACTTC	CASSLGTLRIIQYF
TRBV5-8	-	many	TRBJ2-1	TGTGCCAGCAGCCTCGGACAGTTTTTTAGCTCCTACAATGAGCAGTTCTTC	CASSLGQFFSSYNEQFF
TRBV20-1	TRBD1	few	TRBJ1-1	TGCAGTGCTAGAGGGGACAGGGGTGGGGCTTTCTTT	CSARGDRGGAFF
TRBV28	TRBD2	-	TRBJ2-1	TGTGCCAGCAGGATACCGACTAGCGCAAACAATGAGCAGTTCTTC	CASRIPTSANNEQFF
TRBV6-6	-	-	TRBJ1-2	TGTGCCAGCAGTTTCGCAGGGTCCAACTATGGCTACACCTTC	CASSFAGSNYGYTF
TRBV12-3/TRBV12-4	-	few	TRBJ2-1	TGTGCCAGCAGTGGGGGCGAGGGGGAGCAGTTCTTC	CASSGGEGEQFF
TRBV5-5	-	many	TRBJ2-1	TGTGCCAGCAGCTCCGGGACTCACAATGAGCAGTTCTTC	CASSSGTHNEQFF
TRBV12-3/TRBV12-4	-	few	TRBJ2-4	TGTGCCAGCAGTTTGCTCGGCGGTGTCATTCAGTACTTC	CASSLLGGVIQYF
TRBV24-1	TRBD1	many	TRBJ2-1	TGTGCCACCGGCCGGGACAGTAATGAGCAGTTCTTC	CATGRDSNEQFF
TRBV12-3/TRBV12-4	TRBD2	-	TRBJ2-3	TGTGCCAGCAGTTCGCGGGGGGGCACAGATACGCAGTATTTT	CASSSRGGTDTQYF
TRBV20-1	-	few	TRBJ2-3	TGCAGTGCTAGACTGGGGCGGAGACTCGCCACAGATACGCAGTATTTT	CSARLGRRLATDTQYF
TRBV5-1	TRBD1	few	TRBJ1-2	TGCGCCAGCAGCAGCAACAGGGGTCGGGAGAATGGCTACACCTTC	CASSSNRGRENGYTF
TRBV6-4	-	few	TRBJ1-2	TGTGCCAGCAGTGACACGACAGGATCCAACTATGGCTACACCTTC	CASSDTTGSNYGYTF
TRBV30	-	-	TRBJ2-1	TGTGCCTGGAGGCCTACAATCCGTACCCCCAATGAGCAGTTCTTC	CAWRPTIRTPNEQFF
TRBV20-1	TRBD1	few	TRBJ2-1	TGCAGTGCACCGGACAGGGCCACCTACAATGAGCAGTTCTTC	CSAPDRATYNEQFF
TRBV12-3/TRBV12-4	-	-	TRBJ1-1	TGTGCCAGCAGTTACCACGGAGAGAACACTGAAGCTTTCTTT	CASSYHGENTEAFF
TRBV5-1	TRBD2	-	TRBJ2-7	TGCGCCAGCAGAATCCTGGCGGGGGGGAGGTACGAGCAGTACTTC	CASRILAGGRYEQYF
TRBV5-4	TRBD2	-	TRBJ2-7	TGTGCCAGCAGTGTCCGGCGAGCGGGGGTCTACGAGCAGTACTTC	CASSVRRAGVYEQYF
TRBV6-5	TRBD1	-	TRBJ1-1	TGTGCCAGCAGTTACCCCGGACAGGATATGAAAGCTTTCTTT	CASSYPGQDMKAFF
TRBV5-5	-	few	TRBJ2-1	TGTGCCAGCAGCTTGGCCCTCAGGGACTACAATGAGCAGTTCTTC	CASSLALRDYNEQFF
TRBV7-6	TRBD1	few	TRBJ2-2	TGTGCCAGCAGAGATACAGGGGGCAAGACCGGGGAGCTGTTTTTT	CASRDTGGKTGELFF
TRBV14	TRBD2	few	TRBJ2-1	TGTGCCAGCAGAAGTCCTAGCGGACCTGACAATGAGCAGTTCTTC	CASRSPSGPDNEQFF
TRBV5-1	-	-	TRBJ2-1	TGCGCCAGCAGAGAACCGGGGAACAATGAGCAGTTCTTC	CASREPGNNEQFF
TRBV28	TRBD1	-	TRBJ1-4	TGTGCCAGCAGTCCCCCGGGACAGAAAAATGAAAAACTGTTTTTT	CASSPPGQKNEKLFF
TRBV3-1	TRBD2	few	TRBJ2-7	TGTGCCAGCAGCAGACTAGCGGCCGTCTACGAGCAGTACTTC	CASSRLAAVYEQYF
TRBV20-1	-	-	TRBJ1-6	TGCAGTGCTAGAGTGGAGGGAGATTCACCCCTCCACTTT	CSARVEGDSPLHF
TRBV18	-	few	TRBJ2-3	TGTGCCAGCTCACCAAGGGGGACAACAAGCACAGATACGCAGTATTTT	CASSPRGTTSTDTQYF
TRBV20-1	-	-	TRBJ1-3	TGCAGTGCTAGAGATAGGGTTACACAGGCCAACACCATATATTTT	CSARDRVTQANTIYF
TRBV20-1	-	many	TRBJ2-7	TGCAGTGCTAGGACTGCATACGAGCAGTACTTC	CSARTAYEQYF
TRBV4-1	-	-	TRBJ1-5	TGCGCCAGCAGCCAAGAGGGGAGGGGGGAACGGCCCCAGCATTTT	CASSQEGRGERPQHF
TRBV5-1	-	-	TRBJ1-2	TGTGCCAGCAGCTTAGCAGGGCAAGCCTATGGCTACACCTTC	CASSLAGQAYGYTF
TRBV7-2	-	-	TRBJ1-4	TGTGCCAGCACCTTAGACACAGCAACTAATGAAAAACTGTTTTTT	CASTLDTATNEKLFF
TRBV3-1	-	-	TRBJ1-4	TGTGCCAGCAGCCAAGGGTGGGGAGAAAAACTGTTTTTT	CASSQGWGEKLFF
TRBV27	-	-	TRBJ1-2	TGTGCCAGCAGTTTATCGTTTTACTCATCACGGGACACATACTATGGCTACACCTTC	CASSLSFYSSRDTYYGYTF
TRBV7-9	-	many	TRBJ2-4	TGTGCCAGCAGCTTAAATCTAGCCAAAAACATTCAGTACTTC	CASSLNLAKNIQYF
TRBV12-3/TRBV12-4	TRBD1	few	TRBJ1-2	TGTGCCAGCAGCCGGGGACAGATGGGGGGCTACACCTTC	CASSRGQMGGYTF
TRBV12-3/TRBV12-4	-	few	TRBJ1-4	TGTGCCAGCAGCCCCGTGGGACACACTAATGAAAAACTGTTTTTT	CASSPVGHTNEKLFF
TRBV20-1	-	-	TRBJ2-6	TGCAGTGCTAGATTGCCGAACTCTGGGGCCAACGTCCTGACTTTC	CSARLPNSGANVLTF
TRBV20-1	TRBD2	-	TRBJ2-2	TGCAGTGCGCAGATTAGCGGGAGGGCCACCGGGGAGCTGTTTTTT	CSAQISGRATGELFF
TRBV12-3/TRBV12-4	-	-	TRBJ1-1	TGTGCCAGCACAGAGAGGGGAGGGAACACTGAAGCTTTCTTT	CASTERGGNTEAFF
TRBV14	TRBD2	-	TRBJ2-7	TGTGCCAGCAGTCATCGACTAGCGGGGGACCAAGAGACCCACTACTTC	CASSHRLAGDQETHYF